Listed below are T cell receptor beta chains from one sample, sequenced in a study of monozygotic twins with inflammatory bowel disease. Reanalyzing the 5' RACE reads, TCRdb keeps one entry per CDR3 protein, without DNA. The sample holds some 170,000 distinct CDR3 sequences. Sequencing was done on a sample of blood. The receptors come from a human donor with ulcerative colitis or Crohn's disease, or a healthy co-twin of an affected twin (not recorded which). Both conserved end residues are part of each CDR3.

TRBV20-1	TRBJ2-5	CSASRTGQETQYF
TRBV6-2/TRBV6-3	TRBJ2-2	CASRDRGRSGELFF
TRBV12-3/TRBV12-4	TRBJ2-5	CASSLEGRSQETQYF
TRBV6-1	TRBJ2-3	CALTSGRAPDTQYF
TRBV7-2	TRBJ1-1	CASSLYQNTEAFF
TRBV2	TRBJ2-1	CASSRLAGGGYNEQFF
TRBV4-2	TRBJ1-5	CASSGGGFQPQHF
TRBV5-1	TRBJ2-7	CASSLGTGGSYEQYF
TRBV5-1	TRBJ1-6	CASSLDLGSTLHF
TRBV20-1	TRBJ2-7	CSARAGIGGYEQYF
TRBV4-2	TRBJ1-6	CASSQEMAGFGSPLHF
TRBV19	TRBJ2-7	CASSIVDNTYEQYF
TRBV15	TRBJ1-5	CATSRALGGNQPQHF
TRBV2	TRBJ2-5	CASSTLAGGLQETQYF
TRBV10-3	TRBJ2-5	CAISESWEGPEEETQYF
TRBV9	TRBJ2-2	CASSKGLANTGELFF
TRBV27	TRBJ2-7	CASSPWKLADEQYF
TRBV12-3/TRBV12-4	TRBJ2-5	CASSLAPGRETQYF
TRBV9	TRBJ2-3	CASSVDRQRGFTDTQYF
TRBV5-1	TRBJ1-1	CASSLGVVNTEAFF
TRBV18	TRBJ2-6	CASSRTRGAGANVLTF
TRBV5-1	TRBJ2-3	CASSPEVAGNTDTQYF
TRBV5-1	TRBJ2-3	CASSLALTGGTEFADTQYF
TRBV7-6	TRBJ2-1	CASSLLAGESSYNEQFF
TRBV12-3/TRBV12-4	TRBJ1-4	CASTLQLGEKLFF
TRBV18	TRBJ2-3	CASSGPLTVDTQYF
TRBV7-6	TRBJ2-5	CASSRNLGGRETQYF
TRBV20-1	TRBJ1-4	CSARDGRRNEKLFF
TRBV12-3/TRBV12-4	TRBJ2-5	CASSLSLVDGETQYF
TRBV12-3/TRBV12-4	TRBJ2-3	CASSLSLMGDTQYF
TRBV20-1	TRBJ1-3	CSAQIGDTIYF